A selection of T cell receptor beta chains follows, all from one sample in a study of blood T cell repertoires in COVID-19. The protocol was immunoSEQ multiplex PCR, while the TCRdb copy is restricted to in-frame clones and leaves out a portion. The table lists some 180,000 clones, around 78% of them singletons, with around 2.8% in the top ten. Specimen: peripheral blood. Receptor source: a woman older than 75 with active or convalescent COVID-19. CDR3s include the opening cysteine and the closing phenylalanine or tryptophan. The order of the fields is J gene, D gene, clone size, V gene, CDR3 protein, CDR3 DNA. D genes are given only for firm matches. Expanded clones get a size class; other rows say once, few or many, or leave the size out.

J: TRBJ2-2; D: .; size: .; V: TRBV6-1; CDR3: CASSERRAGELFF; DNA: TGTGCCAGCAGTGAAAGGCGGGCAGGGGAGCTGTTTTTT
J: TRBJ2-3; D: TRBD2; size: few; V: TRBV7-9; CDR3: CASSLSAGGPGTDTQYF; DNA: TGTGCCAGCAGCTTATCCGCGGGGGGGCCGGGCACAGATACGCAGTATTTT
J: TRBJ2-5; D: TRBD2; size: .; V: TRBV4-3; CDR3: CASSQVLAGGRGETQYF; DNA: TGCGCCAGCAGCCAAGTCCTAGCGGGGGGGCGTGGCGAGACCCAGTACTTC
J: TRBJ1-1; D: .; size: once; V: TRBV11-1; CDR3: CASSLGPAGASSEAFF; DNA: TGTGCCAGCAGCTTAGGCCCGGCGGGGGCAAGCTCTGAAGCTTTCTTT
J: TRBJ2-3; D: .; size: .; V: TRBV18; CDR3: CASSPTHQGTDTQYF; DNA: TGTGCCAGCTCACCTACTCACCAGGGCACAGATACGCAGTATTTT
J: TRBJ2-7; D: TRBD2; size: .; V: TRBV30; CDR3: CAWSVGGVSYEQYF; DNA: TGTGCCTGGAGTGTCGGGGGGGTCTCCTACGAGCAGTACTTC
J: TRBJ2-7; D: .; size: .; V: TRBV18; CDR3: CASSPGTNDEQYF; DNA: TGTGCCAGCTCACCTGGGACAAATGACGAGCAGTACTTC
J: TRBJ2-2; D: TRBD2; size: .; V: TRBV7-8; CDR3: CASSPSGGPNTGELFF; DNA: TGTGCCAGCAGTCCTAGCGGGGGCCCGAACACCGGGGAGCTGTTTTTT
J: TRBJ2-2; D: TRBD1; size: .; V: TRBV3-1/TRBV3-2; CDR3: CASSLWTGLDGELFF; DNA: TGTGCCAGCAGCCTATGGACAGGGTTAGACGGGGAGCTGTTTTTT
J: TRBJ2-7; D: .; size: .; V: TRBV19; CDR3: CASSIDLDRYYEQYF; DNA: TGTGCCAGTAGTATAGATCTGGACAGATACTACGAGCAGTACTTC
J: TRBJ1-4; D: .; size: once; V: TRBV5-1; CDR3: CASSIPTGGNEKLFF; DNA: TGCGCCAGCAGCATCCCCACGGGGGGTAATGAAAAACTGTTTTTT
J: TRBJ1-6; D: .; size: .; V: TRBV28; CDR3: CASGQHDSPLHF; DNA: TGTGCCAGTGGACAGCACGATTCACCCCTCCACTTT
J: TRBJ1-4; D: .; size: .; V: TRBV14; CDR3: CASSQERQQHEKLFF; DNA: TGTGCCAGCAGCCAGGAAAGACAGCAACATGAAAAACTGTTTTTT
J: TRBJ1-2; D: TRBD1; size: .; V: TRBV28; CDR3: CASRLGPRRTGLYGYTF; DNA: TGTGCCAGCAGGCTGGGACCGCGTAGGACAGGGCTCTATGGCTACACCTTC
J: TRBJ2-1; D: TRBD1; size: .; V: TRBV5-1; CDR3: CASSFLPDRGGNEQFF; DNA: TGCGCCAGCAGCTTCTTACCTGACAGGGGGGGGAATGAGCAGTTCTTC
J: TRBJ1-2; D: .; size: .; V: TRBV4-3; CDR3: CASSPAGNYGYTF; DNA: TGCGCCAGCAGCCCCGCAGGAAACTATGGCTACACCTTC
J: TRBJ1-4; D: TRBD1; size: .; V: TRBV5-1; CDR3: CASSFIGTGDEKLFF; DNA: TGCGCCAGCAGCTTCATCGGGACAGGGGATGAAAAACTGTTTTTT
J: TRBJ2-7; D: .; size: .; V: TRBV6-1; CDR3: CASSEIGGKAYEQYF; DNA: TGTGCCAGCAGTGAAATTGGGGGGAAGGCATACGAGCAGTACTTC
J: TRBJ1-2; D: TRBD1; size: .; V: TRBV7-2; CDR3: CASSQPQDRTSTF; DNA: TGTGCCAGCAGCCAGCCACAGGACAGGACCTCCACCTTC
J: TRBJ1-2; D: TRBD1; size: .; V: TRBV18; CDR3: CASSPEGQGSGYTF; DNA: TGTGCCAGCTCACCAGAGGGACAGGGGAGTGGCTACACCTTC
J: TRBJ1-4; D: .; size: .; V: TRBV9; CDR3: CASSEGRLTNEKLFF; DNA: TGTGCCAGCAGCGAAGGCAGGTTAACTAATGAAAAACTGTTTTTT
J: TRBJ2-5; D: .; size: .; V: TRBV3-1/TRBV3-2; CDR3: CASSQLALTQETQYF; DNA: TGTGCCAGCAGCCAATTAGCACTAACTCAAGAGACCCAGTACTTC
J: TRBJ2-7; D: .; size: .; V: TRBV11-2; CDR3: CASSESPGAAYEQYF; DNA: TGTGCCAGCAGCGAAAGCCCGGGAGCCGCCTACGAGCAGTACTTC
J: TRBJ1-1; D: .; size: .; V: TRBV6-5; CDR3: CASSYRGITEAFF; DNA: TGTGCCAGCAGTTACAGAGGCATCACTGAAGCTTTCTTT
J: TRBJ1-1; D: TRBD1; size: .; V: TRBV29-1; CDR3: CSVEGTGATFF; DNA: TGCAGCGTTGAGGGGACAGGAGCAACTTTCTTT
J: TRBJ2-2; D: TRBD1; size: .; V: TRBV5-1; CDR3: CASSATSGGEGTGELFF; DNA: TGCGCCAGCAGCGCAACTTCAGGGGGCGAAGGGACCGGGGAGCTGTTTTTT
J: TRBJ2-7; D: TRBD1; size: .; V: TRBV29-1; CDR3: CSVVLGTGVPEQYF; DNA: TGCAGCGTAGTACTGGGGACAGGGGTACCCGAGCAGTACTTC
J: TRBJ1-3; D: .; size: .; V: TRBV4-3; CDR3: CASSQEMTRPLSGNTIYF; DNA: TGCGCCAGCAGCCAAGAAATGACGAGGCCTCTCTCTGGAAACACCATATATTTT
J: TRBJ2-6; D: TRBD1; size: .; V: TRBV28; CDR3: CASRGRTGGSGANVLTF; DNA: TGTGCCAGCAGGGGACGGACAGGGGGCTCTGGGGCCAACGTCCTGACTTTC
J: TRBJ1-1; D: .; size: .; V: TRBV10-3; CDR3: CAISEIKGGNAFF; DNA: TGTGCCATCAGTGAGATAAAGGGAGGAAATGCTTTCTTT
J: TRBJ1-2; D: TRBD1; size: .; V: TRBV6-1; CDR3: CASSDRDRRDGYTF; DNA: TGTGCCAGCAGTGACCGGGACAGGAGAGATGGCTACACCTTC
J: TRBJ2-3; D: .; size: .; V: TRBV5-1; CDR3: CASSSARDTDTQYF; DNA: TGCGCCAGCAGCTCCGCCCGGGACACAGATACGCAGTATTTT
J: TRBJ1-2; D: .; size: .; V: TRBV14; CDR3: CASSPAGAYGYTF; DNA: TGTGCCAGCAGCCCAGCAGGGGCTTATGGCTACACCTTC
J: TRBJ2-4; D: .; size: few; V: TRBV9; CDR3: CASSAPNENIQYF; DNA: TGTGCCAGCAGCGCGCCTAACGAAAACATTCAGTACTTC
J: TRBJ1-1; D: .; size: .; V: TRBV5-1; CDR3: CASSLVAQGNTEAFF; DNA: TGCGCCAGCAGCTTGGTGGCACAGGGGAACACTGAAGCTTTCTTT
J: TRBJ2-2; D: TRBD2; size: .; V: TRBV6-5; CDR3: CASRPRTSGAGELFF; DNA: TGTGCCAGCAGACCCCGGACTAGCGGCGCCGGGGAGCTGTTTTTT
J: TRBJ2-1; D: .; size: .; V: TRBV7-9; CDR3: CASSLGQARRDEQFF; DNA: TGTGCCAGCAGCCTCGGACAGGCTCGGAGGGATGAGCAGTTCTTC
J: TRBJ2-2; D: .; size: .; V: TRBV15; CDR3: CATSRGPDTGELFF; DNA: TGTGCCACCAGCAGAGGTCCGGACACCGGGGAGCTGTTTTTT
J: TRBJ1-5; D: TRBD1; size: .; V: TRBV18; CDR3: CASSPGDRDQPQHF; DNA: TGTGCCAGCTCACCTGGCGACAGGGATCAGCCCCAGCATTTT
J: TRBJ2-7; D: TRBD2; size: once; V: TRBV6-5; CDR3: CASLDGGGSYEQYF; DNA: TGTGCCAGCCTGGATGGGGGGGGAAGCTACGAGCAGTACTTC
J: TRBJ1-4; D: .; size: .; V: TRBV7-6; CDR3: CASSLRAGTRNEKLFF; DNA: TGTGCCAGCAGTCTTAGGGCCGGGACACGGAATGAAAAACTGTTTTTT
J: TRBJ2-3; D: TRBD2; size: .; V: TRBV5-3; CDR3: CARSTSRTSGDSADTQYF; DNA: TGTGCCAGAAGCACCAGCAGGACTAGCGGGGACTCGGCAGATACGCAGTATTTT
J: TRBJ2-5; D: TRBD2; size: many; V: TRBV5-1; CDR3: CASSPAGLQETQYF; DNA: TGCGCCAGCAGCCCGGCGGGACTACAAGAGACCCAGTACTTC
J: TRBJ2-5; D: .; size: .; V: TRBV5-1; CDR3: CASSLSAAQETQYF; DNA: TGCGCCAGCAGCTTGTCGGCGGCGCAAGAGACCCAGTACTTC
J: TRBJ2-5; D: TRBD2; size: .; V: TRBV5-1; CDR3: CASSPDGTSGGTQYF; DNA: TGCGCCAGCAGCCCTGATGGGACTAGCGGGGGGACCCAGTACTTC
J: TRBJ1-1; D: TRBD1; size: .; V: TRBV28; CDR3: CASSQGQGVNTEAFF; DNA: TGTGCCAGCAGTCAGGGACAGGGAGTGAACACTGAAGCTTTCTTT
J: TRBJ2-7; D: .; size: .; V: TRBV5-1; CDR3: CASSLVGGPYEQYF; DNA: TGCGCCAGCAGCTTGGTGGGGGGGCCCTACGAGCAGTACTTC
J: TRBJ2-7; D: TRBD2; size: .; V: TRBV6-2/TRBV6-3; CDR3: CASSSRLAGGYEQYF; DNA: TGTGCCAGCAGTTCGCGACTAGCGGGGGGCTACGAGCAGTACTTC
J: TRBJ1-4; D: TRBD1; size: .; V: TRBV5-6; CDR3: CASSLSGGDEKLFF; DNA: TGTGCCAGCAGCTTGTCAGGGGGTGATGAAAAACTGTTTTTT
J: TRBJ2-4; D: TRBD1; size: .; V: TRBV3-1/TRBV3-2; CDR3: CASSPRQGAQNIQYF; DNA: TGTGCCAGCAGCCCGAGACAGGGGGCCCAAAACATTCAGTACTTC
J: TRBJ2-4; D: .; size: .; V: TRBV11-2; CDR3: CASSLSLGVGKNIQYF; DNA: TGTGCCAGCAGCTTATCACTCGGGGTAGGCAAAAACATTCAGTACTTC
J: TRBJ2-7; D: .; size: .; V: TRBV29-1; CDR3: CSVESLTGLEYEQYF; DNA: TGCAGCGTTGAAAGCCTTACAGGGCTTGAATACGAGCAGTACTTC
J: TRBJ2-1; D: .; size: many; V: TRBV12-3/TRBV12-4; CDR3: CASSSVPDNEQFF; DNA: TGTGCCAGCAGTTCGGTCCCTGACAATGAGCAGTTCTTC
J: TRBJ2-1; D: .; size: .; V: TRBV5-6; CDR3: CASSLIMGAVNEQFF; DNA: TGTGCCAGCAGCTTGATCATGGGGGCGGTTAATGAGCAGTTCTTC
J: TRBJ2-1; D: TRBD2; size: .; V: TRBV7-2; CDR3: CASSLVASGGNEQFF; DNA: TGTGCCAGCAGCTTAGTGGCTAGCGGGGGGAATGAGCAGTTCTTC
J: TRBJ1-1; D: .; size: .; V: TRBV6-5; CDR3: CASSPSGVTEAFF; DNA: TGTGCCAGCAGCCCCAGCGGTGTCACTGAAGCTTTCTTT